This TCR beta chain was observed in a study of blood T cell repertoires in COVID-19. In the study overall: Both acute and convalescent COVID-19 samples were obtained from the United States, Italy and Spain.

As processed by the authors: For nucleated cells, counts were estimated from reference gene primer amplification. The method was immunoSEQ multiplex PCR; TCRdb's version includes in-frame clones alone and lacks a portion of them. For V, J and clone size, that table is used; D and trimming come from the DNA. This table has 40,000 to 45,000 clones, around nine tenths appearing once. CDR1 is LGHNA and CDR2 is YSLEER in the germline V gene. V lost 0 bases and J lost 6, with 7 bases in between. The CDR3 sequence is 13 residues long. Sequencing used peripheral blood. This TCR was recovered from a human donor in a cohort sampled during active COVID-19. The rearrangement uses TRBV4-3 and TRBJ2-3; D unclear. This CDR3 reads CASSQEGSDTQYF. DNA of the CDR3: TGCGCCAGCAGCCAAGAGGGCTCCGATACGCAGTATTTT.